The 9 T cell receptor beta chains below come from one sample, sequenced in a study of blood T cell repertoires in COVID-19. Here immunoSEQ multiplex PCR was the method, and the copy in TCRdb shows in-frame clones only, minus some. The sample lists approximately 49,000 clones; 82% were seen once. What was sequenced was peripheral blood. The receptor set was obtained from a woman in her fifties or sixties with acute or convalescent COVID-19.

The chain couples TRBV6-5 to TRBJ2-7; D unclear. Trimming left V 10 bases short and J 0 bases short, with 19 bases between. Germline CDR1 is MNHEY and CDR2 is SVGAGI. This CDR3 is 15 amino acids long. The CDR3 DNA sequence: TGTGCCACCCCTGAGAGAGCGTTCCTCTCCTACGAGCAGTACTTC. Protein product: CATPERAFLSYEQYF.

The rearrangement uses TRBV7-9 and TRBJ2-5; D is unresolved. Germline assignment: CDR1 SEHNR and CDR2 FQNEAQ (reference sequence). The length of the CDR3 is 16 residues. V was shortened by 5 bases and J by 3 bases, with 19 bases between the two germline ends. In DNA, the CDR3 is TGTGCCAGCAGCGAAATAGGCGCAGGTCCTGAAGAGACCCAGTACTTC. This sequence encodes CASSEIGAGPEETQYF.

This chain links TRBV25-1 with TRBJ2-1; TRBD2 matches at 13 bases. The CDR3 is made up of 16 amino acids. Germline CDR1 is MGHDK and CDR2 is SYGVNS. Trimming cost V 4 bases and J 9 bases; bases outside gene matches: 9. The CDR3 protein is CASSATSGRALGEQFF. The DNA for the CDR3 is TGTGCCAGCAGTGCCACTAGCGGGAGGGCCTTGGGTGAGCAGTTCTTC.

This sequence joins TRBV5-6 and TRBJ2-1, with a tentative D call TRBD2 (5 bases). The V gene lost 4 bases and the J gene lost 1 base, with 12 bases spanning the gap. Germline V gives CDR1 SGHDT, CDR2 YYEEEE. This CDR3 has 15 amino acids. The CDR3 bases are TGTGCCAGCAGCCCCGGCCCGGGGTCCTACAATGAGCAGTTCTTC. The encoded protein is CASSPGPGSYNEQFF.

The genes are TRBV7-8 and TRBJ1-1; maybe TRBD1 (6 bases). The V end lost 1 base, the J end lost 1 base, and 7 bases lay between the germline ends. The CDR3 consists of 14 residues. Germline V CDR1 and CDR2: SGHVS, FQNEAQ. The CDR3, as DNA: TGTGCCAGCAGCTTAGGGACAGCGAACACTGAAGCTTTCTTT. Residues: CASSLGTANTEAFF.

The CDR3 bases are TGTGCCAGCAGCTCAACCGGGACAGGGGACACTGAAGCTTTCTTT. Encoded protein: CASSSTGTGDTEAFF. V is TRBV7-9 and J is TRBJ1-1, with 10 bases identical to TRBD1. This CDR3 has 15 amino acids. Germline CDR1 is SEHNR and CDR2 is FQNEAQ (reference sequence). Germline trimming cut 4 bases from V and 3 bases from J; bases unmatched to any gene: 5.

The CDR3 DNA follows: TGTGCCAGCAGCTTATCCCAGAACACTGAAGCTTTCTTT. As protein: CASSLSQNTEAFF. This chain links TRBV7-9 with TRBJ1-1; D not certain. The CDR3 totals 13 residues. CDR1 and CDR2 from the germline V gene are SEHNR and FQNEAQ (reference sequence). Trimming took 2 bases from V and 1 from J, leaving 5 bases between them.

The V gene is TRBV2, the J gene TRBJ1-2; D not resolved. The CDR3 runs to 17 residues. The germline gives CDR1 SNHLY, CDR2 FYNNEI. The V and J ends lost 0 bases and 7 bases respectively, with 21 bases between them. CDR3 coding DNA: TGTGCCAGCAGTGAAGCGAATGTAAGAAGCGCCTCGATTGGCTACACCTTC. Amino acids: CASSEANVRSASIGYTF. Full variable domain (outside the CDR3, taken from reference TRBV2 and TRBJ1-2): EPEVTQTPSHQVTQMGQEVILRCVPISNHLYFYWYRQILGQKVEFLVSFYNNEISEKSEIFDDQFSVERPDGSNFTLKIRSTKLEDSAMYFCASSEANVRSASIGYTFGSGTRLTVV.

V is TRBV5-4 and J is TRBJ2-4; 8 bases are shared with TRBD2. The CDR3 length is 12 residues. With 2 bases clipped from V and 13 bases from J, the junction kept 5 bases outside the gene matches. In germline, CDR1 is SGHNT, CDR2 YYREEE (reference sequence). This CDR3 is CASSLNGLAQYF. CDR3 nucleotides: TGTGCCAGCAGCTTAAACGGACTAGCCCAGTACTTC.